This TCR beta chain was captured in a study of neurological immune-mediated disorders. The germline CDR1 and CDR2 sequences are SGHVS and FQNEAQ. This CDR3 contains 15 residues. Trimming cost V 5 bases and J 6 bases; bases outside gene matches: 7. This clonotype was recorded a few times. TCRdb redid the calling of the 5' RACE reads with MiXCR, one entry per CDR3 protein. The data show about 55,000 distinct CDR3 sequences, around 3.9% seen once. This sequence joins TRBV7-8 and TRBJ1-5; TRBD1 matches 10 bases. What was sequenced was PBMCs. This clonotype originated in a man younger than 40 with multiple sclerosis. The CDR3 spells CASSTDRGLGQPQHF. In DNA, the CDR3 is TGTGCCAGCAGCACCGACAGGGGGCTCGGTCAGCCCCAGCATTTT. The full variable domain, in which reference TRBV7-8 and TRBJ1-5 provide the parts outside the CDR3, is GAGVSQSPRYKVAKRGQDVALRCDPISGHVSLFWYQQALGQGPEFLTYFQNEAQLDKSGLPSDRFFAERPEGSVSTLKIQRTQQEDSAVYLCASSTDRGLGQPQHFGDGTRLSIL.